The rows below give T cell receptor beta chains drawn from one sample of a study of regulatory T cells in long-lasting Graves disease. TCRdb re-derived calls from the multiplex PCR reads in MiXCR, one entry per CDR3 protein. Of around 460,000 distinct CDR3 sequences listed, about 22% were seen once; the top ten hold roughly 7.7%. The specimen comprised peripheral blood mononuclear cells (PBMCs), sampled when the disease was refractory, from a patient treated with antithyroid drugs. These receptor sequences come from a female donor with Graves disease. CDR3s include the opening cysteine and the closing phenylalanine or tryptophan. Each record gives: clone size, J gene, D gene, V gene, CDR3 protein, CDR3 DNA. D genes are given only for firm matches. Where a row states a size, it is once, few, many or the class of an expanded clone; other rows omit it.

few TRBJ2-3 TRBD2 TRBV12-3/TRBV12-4 CASSSSRGGTDTQYF TGTGCCAGCAGCTCATCTCGGGGGGGAACAGATACGCAGTATTTT
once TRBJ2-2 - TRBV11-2 CASSSVTVTGELFF TGTGCCAGCAGCTCCGTAACGGTCACCGGGGAGCTGTTTTTT
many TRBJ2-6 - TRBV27 CASGKGRSSGANVLTF TGTGCCAGCGGGAAAGGACGGAGCTCTGGGGCCAACGTCCTGACTTTC
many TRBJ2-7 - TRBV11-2 CASSLVVNPTYEQYF TGTGCCAGCAGCTTAGTGGTCAATCCTACCTACGAGCAGTACTTC
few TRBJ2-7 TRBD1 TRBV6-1 CASSEGDSRLSYEQYF TGTGCCAGCAGTGAAGGGGACAGCCGACTCTCCTACGAGCAGTACTTC
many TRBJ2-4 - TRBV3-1 CASSQPGRNIQYF TGTGCCAGCAGCCAACCAGGAAGAAACATTCAGTACTTC
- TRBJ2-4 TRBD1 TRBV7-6 CASSWPPGQQNIQYF TGTGCCAGCAGCTGGCCCCCGGGACAGCAAAACATTCAGTACTTC
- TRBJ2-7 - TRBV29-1 CSVPRAVGSYEQYF TGCAGCGTCCCACGGGCAGTGGGGTCCTACGAGCAGTACTTC
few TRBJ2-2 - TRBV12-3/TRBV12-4 CASSLAGAGSTGELFF TGTGCCAGCAGTTTAGCGGGGGCGGGGAGCACCGGGGAGCTGTTTTTT
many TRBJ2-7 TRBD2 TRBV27 CASSPRSAGDVDEQYF TGTGCCAGCAGTCCCCGGTCAGCGGGAGATGTGGACGAGCAGTACTTC
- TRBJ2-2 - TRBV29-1 CSVVPSSGNTGELFF TGCAGCGTTGTTCCTAGCAGCGGGAACACCGGGGAGCTGTTTTTT
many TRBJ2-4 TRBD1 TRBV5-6 CASSRTGDQYF TGTGCCAGCAGCCGTACAGGGGACCAGTACTTC
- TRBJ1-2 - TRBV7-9 CASSLGEVEGYTF TGTGCCAGCAGCCTCGGTGAAGTAGAGGGCTACACCTTC
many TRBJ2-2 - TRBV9 CASSARQANTGELFF TGTGCCAGCAGCGCAAGGCAGGCCAACACCGGGGAGCTGTTTTTT
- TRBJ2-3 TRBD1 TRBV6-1 CATARDRTSDTQYF TGTGCCACCGCCCGGGACAGGACCTCGGATACGCAGTATTTT
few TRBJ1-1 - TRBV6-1 CASSRQAGISLNTEAFF TGTGCCAGCAGTCGACAGGCCGGGATCTCCTTGAACACTGAAGCTTTCTTT
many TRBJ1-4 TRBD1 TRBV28 CASSSGQLQGKLFF TGTGCCAGCAGTTCGGGACAGCTTCAGGGAAAACTGTTTTTT
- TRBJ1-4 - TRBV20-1 CSAIWGDEKLFF TGCAGTGCTATATGGGGAGATGAAAAACTGTTTTTT
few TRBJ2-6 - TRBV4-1 CASSPPSGANVLTF TGCGCCAGCAGTCCCCCATCTGGGGCCAACGTCCTGACTTTC
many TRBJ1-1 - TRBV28 CASSLGYNTEAFF TGTGCCAGCAGTTTAGGGTACAACACTGAAGCTTTCTTT
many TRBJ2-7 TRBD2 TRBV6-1 CASGLAPSYEQYF TGTGCCAGCGGACTAGCGCCTTCCTACGAGCAGTACTTC
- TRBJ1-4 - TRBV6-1 CATEAALATNEKLFF TGTGCCACCGAAGCGGCCCTTGCAACTAATGAAAAACTGTTTTTT
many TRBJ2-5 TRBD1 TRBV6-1 CASKRTGKETQYF TGTGCCAGCAAGCGGACAGGGAAGGAGACCCAGTACTTC
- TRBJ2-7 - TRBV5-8 CASSARTETYEQYF TGTGCCAGCAGCGCCCGGACGGAAACCTACGAGCAGTACTTC
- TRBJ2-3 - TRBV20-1 CSAPVPATDTQYF TGCAGTGCCCCCGTTCCAGCAACAGATACGCAGTATTTT
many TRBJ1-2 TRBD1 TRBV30 CAWSSTGTGDGYTF TGTGCCTGGAGTAGTACCGGGACAGGGGATGGCTACACCTTC
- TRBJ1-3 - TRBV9 CASSAYQTPHSGNTIYF TGTGCCAGCAGCGCTTACCAGACACCTCACTCTGGAAACACCATATATTTT
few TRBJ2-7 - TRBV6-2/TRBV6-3 CASSDDRLSSYEQYF TGTGCCAGCAGTGACGACAGGCTGAGCTCCTACGAGCAGTACTTC
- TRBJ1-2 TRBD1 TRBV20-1 CSARDRLRGQGVEGYGYTF TGCAGTGCTAGAGATCGCCTTAGGGGACAGGGAGTTGAAGGCTATGGCTACACCTTC
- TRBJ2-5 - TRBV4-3 CASSQGVAARGPEGETQYF TGCGCCAGCAGCCAAGGAGTGGCAGCGAGAGGGCCGGAGGGGGAGACCCAGTACTTC
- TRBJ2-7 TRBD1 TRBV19 CASSKATGTGGSSYEQYF TGTGCCAGTAGTAAGGCAACCGGGACAGGGGGGAGTTCCTACGAGCAGTACTTC
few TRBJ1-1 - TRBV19 CASSSQNTEAFF TGTGCCAGTAGTAGTCAGAACACTGAAGCTTTCTTT
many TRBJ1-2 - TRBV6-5 CASSYSGTDGYTF TGTGCCAGCAGTTACTCCGGGACGGATGGCTACACCTTC
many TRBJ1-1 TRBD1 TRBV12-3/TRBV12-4 CASSQGQGDTEAFF TGTGCCAGCAGTCAAGGGCAGGGGGACACTGAAGCTTTCTTT
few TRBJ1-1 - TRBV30 CAWNQGGHTEAFF TGTGCCTGGAATCAAGGGGGGCACACTGAAGCTTTCTTT
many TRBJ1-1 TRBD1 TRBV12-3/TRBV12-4 CASSPRGSMNTEAFF TGTGCCAGCAGTCCCAGGGGGAGCATGAACACTGAAGCTTTCTTT
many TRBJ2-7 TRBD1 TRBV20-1 CSARPLRTGTSYEQYF TGCAGTGCTAGACCTCTCCGGACAGGGACTTCCTACGAGCAGTACTTC
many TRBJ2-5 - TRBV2 CASSFGNPMEETQYF TGTGCCAGCAGTTTTGGAAACCCTATGGAAGAGACCCAGTACTTC
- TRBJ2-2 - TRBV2 CASSVGANTGELFF TGTGCCAGCAGTGTAGGGGCGAACACCGGGGAGCTGTTTTTT
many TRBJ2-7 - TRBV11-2 CASSLSAGRTYEQYF TGTGCCAGCAGCTTATCTGCAGGGAGAACGTACGAGCAGTACTTC
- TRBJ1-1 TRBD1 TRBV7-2 CASSSHGTAGTEAFF TGTGCCAGCAGCTCCCACGGGACAGCGGGCACTGAAGCTTTCTTT
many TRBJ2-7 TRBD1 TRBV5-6 CASSIGTGLYEQYF TGTGCCAGCAGCATCGGGACAGGCTTATACGAGCAGTACTTC
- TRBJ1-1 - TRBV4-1 CASSQVNLNTEAFF TGCGCCAGCAGCCAAGTGAACCTGAACACTGAAGCTTTCTTT
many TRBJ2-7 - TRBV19 CASSSQSYEQYF TGTGCCAGTAGTAGCCAATCCTACGAGCAGTACTTC
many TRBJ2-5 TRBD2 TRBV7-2 CASSFSGAVGETQYF TGTGCCAGCAGCTTCAGCGGGGCAGTGGGGGAGACCCAGTACTTC
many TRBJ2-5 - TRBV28 CASVASGRQETQYF TGTGCCAGCGTAGCCTCAGGGAGGCAAGAGACCCAGTACTTC
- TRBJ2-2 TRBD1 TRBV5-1 CASSLAPTGVTGELFF TGCGCCAGCAGCTTGGCTCCGACAGGGGTGACCGGGGAGCTGTTTTTT
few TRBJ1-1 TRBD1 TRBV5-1 CASSPSTTGGITEAFF TGCGCCAGCAGCCCTTCTACTACAGGGGGAATCACTGAAGCTTTCTTT
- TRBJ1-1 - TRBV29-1 CSTAGRLNTEAFF TGCAGCACGGCAGGGCGCTTGAACACTGAAGCTTTCTTT
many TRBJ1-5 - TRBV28 CASTSRNSNQPQHF TGTGCCAGCACGAGTAGGAATAGCAATCAGCCCCAGCATTTT
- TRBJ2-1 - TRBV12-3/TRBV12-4 CASSLPPPANEQFF TGTGCCAGCAGTTTACCCCCCCCAGCTAATGAGCAGTTCTTC
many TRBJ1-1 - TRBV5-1 CASSYQANTEAFF TGTGCCAGCAGTTATCAGGCGAACACTGAAGCTTTCTTT
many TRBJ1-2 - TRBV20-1 CSAFSPGLINGYTF TGCAGTGCTTTCTCGCCGGGATTAATTAATGGCTACACCTTC
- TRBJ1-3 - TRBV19 CASSPGLLSGNTIYF TGTGCCAGTAGTCCAGGACTCCTCTCTGGAAACACCATATATTTT
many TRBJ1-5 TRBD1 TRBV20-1 CSATGQGGGQPQHF TGCAGTGCTACCGGACAGGGGGGTGGTCAGCCCCAGCATTTT